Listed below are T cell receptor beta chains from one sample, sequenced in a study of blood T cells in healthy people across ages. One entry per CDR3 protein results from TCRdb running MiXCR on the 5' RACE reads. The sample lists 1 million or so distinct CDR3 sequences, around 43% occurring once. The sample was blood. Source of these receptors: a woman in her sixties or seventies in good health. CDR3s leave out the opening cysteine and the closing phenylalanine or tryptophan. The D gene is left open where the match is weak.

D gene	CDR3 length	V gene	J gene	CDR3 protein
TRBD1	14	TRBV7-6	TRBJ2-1	ASSLGPGQGWDEQF
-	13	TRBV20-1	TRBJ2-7	SASGVADSSYEQY
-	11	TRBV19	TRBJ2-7	ASSPGDDLEQY
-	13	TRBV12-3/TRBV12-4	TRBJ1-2	ASSAARGRDYGYT
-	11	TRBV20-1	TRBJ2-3	SAPGSGEDTQY
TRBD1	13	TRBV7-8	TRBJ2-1	ASSTRDRDKNEQF
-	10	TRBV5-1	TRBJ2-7	ASSLTTGEQY
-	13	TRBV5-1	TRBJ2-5	ASSLEGQGRKEQY
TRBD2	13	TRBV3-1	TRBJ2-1	ASSQVLAGAYEQF
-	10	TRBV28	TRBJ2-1	ASTQLFNEQF
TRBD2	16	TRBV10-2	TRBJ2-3	ASSELASGINTEDTQY
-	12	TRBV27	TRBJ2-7	ASNDGTGIYEQY
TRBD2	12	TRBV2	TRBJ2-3	ANRRREGSDTQY
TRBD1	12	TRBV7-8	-	ASSTPGQGSIQY
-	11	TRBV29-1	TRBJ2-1	SVESAQGGEQF
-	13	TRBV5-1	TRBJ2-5	ASSLEGRREETQY
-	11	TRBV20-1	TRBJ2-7	SARGPDSYEQY
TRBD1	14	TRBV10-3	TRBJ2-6	AISEPTGAGANVLT
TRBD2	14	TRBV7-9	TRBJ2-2	ASSLATGGRTGELF
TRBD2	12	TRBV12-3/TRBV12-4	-	ASRPAGVPYEQY
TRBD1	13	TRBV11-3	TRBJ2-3	ASSSGTGSGDTQY
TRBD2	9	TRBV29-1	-	SVGGIHEQY
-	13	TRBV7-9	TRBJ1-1	ASSLGVGLSTEAF
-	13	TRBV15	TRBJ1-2	ATSRDQGYGNGYT
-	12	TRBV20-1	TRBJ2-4	SAYLGLFGNIQY
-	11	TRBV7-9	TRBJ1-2	ASINRQSYGYT
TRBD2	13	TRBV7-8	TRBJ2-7	ASSQNSGSSYEQY
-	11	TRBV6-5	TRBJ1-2	ASSYSVTRGYT
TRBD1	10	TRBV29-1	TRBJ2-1	SVERDREEQF
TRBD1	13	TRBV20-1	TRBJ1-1	SARGDRGRDTEAF
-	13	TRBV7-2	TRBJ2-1	ASSPIWDRNNEQF
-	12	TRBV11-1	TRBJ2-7	ASSPNIPLYEQY
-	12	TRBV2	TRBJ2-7	ASSESRTTYEQY
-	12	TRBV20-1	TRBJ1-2	SAILQGIRGGYT
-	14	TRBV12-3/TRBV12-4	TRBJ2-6	ASSWARLSGANVLT